This TCR beta chain is from a study of beta chain features in type 1 diabetes. Whole-study results and caveats: TCRB CDR3 length was moderately but significantly reduced in all four CD4+ subsets of Type 1 diabetes patients.

This clone showed up many times. Antigen unknown. A junction end diverges from the germline sequence, so it may reflect a read error. The CDR3 is 12 amino acids. CDR1 is SNHLY, CDR2 FYNNEI, per germline. cDNA synthesis used the whole RNA isolate, giving expressed TCRB sequences. Profiling relied on immunoSEQ multiplex PCR, and the TCRdb table lists in-frame clones only, not all of them. The sample consists of 95,000 to 150,000 clones, 16% of them appearing once. What was sequenced was central memory CD4+ T cells from blood. J is TRBJ1-2 and V is TRBV2; TRBD1 agrees at 7 bases. The sequence was collected from a man aged 30 to 39 with type 1 diabetes. The CDR3: CASSEDRTDPPF. The CDR3, as DNA: TGTGCCAGCAGTGAGGACAGGACTGATCCCCCCTTC.